This TCR beta chain was profiled in a study of pediatric ulcerative colitis (dated by TCRdb to between 2019 and 2020). General notes on the study: Six or seven ulcerative colitis patients had pancolitis and two had left-sided colitis, with histology consistent with ulcerative colitis in all. From 9 or 10 newly diagnosed, treatment-naive pediatric ulcerative colitis patients and a few non-IBD control children, paired blood and rectal samples were collected. Using the Pediatric Ulcerative Colitis Activity Index, two patients were classed as having mild disease, four as having moderate disease and three as having acute severe colitis. Study-wide conclusions, independent of this receptor: A couple of rectal CDR3 clonotypes turned up in every ulcerative colitis patient but in none of the controls. The healthy control group was small, consisting of only a few individuals. Autologous blood-rectal clonal overlap was significantly higher in ulcerative colitis patients than in controls, suggesting increased T cell trafficking to inflamed tissue. For technical reasons, blood samples from a couple of patients gave substantially fewer templates, and these samples were excluded from the blood-rectal overlap analysis. Controls, mild-moderate and acute severe colitis patients were separated by rectal repertoire features, and reduced rectal diversity due to clonal expansions was observed in acute severe colitis. Because the repertoires came from total lymphocyte DNA, rare subsets such as regulatory T cells may have patterns that are not reflected.

This clone was seen once. No cognate antigen has been identified for it. Base qualities are missing; no much larger clone stands one base away. Through the immunoSEQ TRB Survey service, multiplex V and J primers were used to amplify rearranged CDR3 beta regions from genomic DNA. To keep depth equal across samples, survey-level sequencing depth of up to 500,000 reads per sample was applied. Libraries were purified, pooled and sequenced on Illumina technology. On the authors' methods: Productive clonality, sample overlap, pairwise scatters, CDR3 beta length, V/D/J gene usage and productiveness were all assessed with the immunoSEQ online tools. Calculated diversity was defined as the number of unique rearrangements divided by total templates times 100, and Shannon and Simpson indices were additionally computed. Principal component analysis was performed on Z-score normalized data with the R prcomp function and the ggbiplot package. Blood-rectal clonal overlap within each subject was quantified with Morisita's index. TCRdb's version of the immuneACCESS table is confined to in-frame rearrangements and falls short of the full clone set. An unresolved V gene accounts for under half of the shortfall where checked; the remainder is of unknown origin. The V and J calls and clone size come from that table; D and trimming were worked out from the DNA. In this sample the table shows around 64,000 clones, 77% of which occur a single time. Jointly, the top ten make up around 5.3% of the sample.

The cysteine opens and the phenylalanine closes a CDR3 of 17 amino acids. Solely the CDR3 DNA is kept, with 51 bases framed from the first base. V is clipped by 4 bases and J by 1 base, and the sequence between their germline boundaries is 17 bases long. CDR1 SGDLS and CDR2 YYNGEE were looked up in the germline V gene. Before the diagnostic colonoscopy, none of the ulcerative colitis patients had been given any immunosuppressive medication. A blood sample was obtained concurrently with the colonoscopy. The Wizard kit (Promega) was used to extract genomic DNA from blood and intestinal samples. The rearranged chain carries TRBV9 and TRBJ1-4, with a weak D call of TRBD1 (6 bases match). Specimen: blood. The origin of this receptor is a boy aged 5 to 17 with moderate ulcerative colitis. The nucleotide sequence is TGTGCCAGCAGCTCATCAGGACGGGGGCGAACTAATGAAAAACTGTTTTTT. It translates as CASSSSGRGRTNEKLFF.